One sample yielded the 2 T cell receptor beta chains listed below, sequenced in a study of blood T cell repertoires in COVID-19. Sequencing used immunoSEQ multiplex PCR; TCRdb keeps in-frame clones, though not all of them. Of a few hundred thousand clones listed, around 90% were seen once; the top ten hold more than 1%. Input material: PBMCs or T cells enriched from blood (not recorded which). The source is a woman between 18 and 30 years old who had recovered from COVID-19.

The gene calls are TRBV30 and TRBJ1-1; D perhaps matches TRBD1 (6 bases). With 3 bases removed from V and 0 bases from J, the gap between germline ends came to 11 bases. Germline lookup yields CDR1 GTSNPN and CDR2 SVGIG (reference sequence). This CDR3 spans 14 amino acids. The CDR3 DNA is TGTGCCTGGAGCGCAGGGGTCATGAACACTGAAGCTTTCTTT. Protein product: CAWSAGVMNTEAFF.

The V and J genes are TRBV28 and TRBJ1-4; 7 bases match TRBD1. This CDR3 region has 18 residues. The trim removed 6 bases at V and 4 bases at J, leaving 17 bases unmatched. Looked up from germline, CDR1 is MDHEN and CDR2 is SYDVKM. For the CDR3, the DNA is TGTGCCAGCAGCCCAAGACAGGGAAGGGGCCTCGTTAATGAAAAACTGTTTTTT. This codes for CASSPRQGRGLVNEKLFF.